The TCR beta chain described here comes from a study of post-analysis software for immune sequencing data. On the study more broadly: Disease trajectories encompassed relapsing-remitting, secondary progressive and progressive-relapsing multiple sclerosis.

Germline V gene sequence: CDR1 SGDLS, CDR2 YYNGEE. The CDR3 spans 15 residues. Regarding this clonotype: Its antigen is not identified. The junction differs from germline at one of its ends, possibly a read error.

Notes on the study in general: Significantly lower normalized Chao1 diversity was found in patients with multiple sclerosis relative to controls. Controls showed lower frequencies than patients for roughly 5 TRBV segments, and TRBV5-6, TRBV5-1 and TRBV20-1 were among these.

Carried by the TCR beta cDNA libraries were unique molecular identifiers. Researchers reported approximately 480,000 cDNA molecules coming from 1 to 10 million T cells. Each CDR3 protein gets one entry after TCRdb re-called the PCR reads with MiXCR. The table lists fewer than 900,000 distinct CDR3 sequences, about half of them singletons. The TCR was taken from a girl aged 5-17 years with multiple sclerosis. The sample consisted of blood. The chain links TRBV9 to TRBJ1-1, with D maybe TRBD1 (6 bases). The CDR3 bases are TGTGCCAGCAGCCCCAGGGGTAGCATGAACACCGAAGCTTTCTTT. This translates into CASSPRGSMNTEAFF.